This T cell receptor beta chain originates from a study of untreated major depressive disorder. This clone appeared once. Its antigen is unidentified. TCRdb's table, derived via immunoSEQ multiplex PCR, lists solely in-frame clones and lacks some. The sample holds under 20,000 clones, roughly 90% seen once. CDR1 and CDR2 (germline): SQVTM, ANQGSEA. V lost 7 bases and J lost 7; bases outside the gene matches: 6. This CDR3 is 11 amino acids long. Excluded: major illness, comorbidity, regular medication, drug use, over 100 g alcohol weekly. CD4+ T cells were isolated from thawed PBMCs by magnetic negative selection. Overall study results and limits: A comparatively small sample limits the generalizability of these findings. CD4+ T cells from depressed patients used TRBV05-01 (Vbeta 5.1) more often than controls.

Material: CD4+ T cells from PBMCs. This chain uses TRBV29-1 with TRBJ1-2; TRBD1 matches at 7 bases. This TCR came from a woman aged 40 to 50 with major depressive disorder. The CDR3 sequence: CSGRQGAGYTF. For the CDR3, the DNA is TGCAGCGGTCGACAGGGAGCTGGCTACACCTTC.